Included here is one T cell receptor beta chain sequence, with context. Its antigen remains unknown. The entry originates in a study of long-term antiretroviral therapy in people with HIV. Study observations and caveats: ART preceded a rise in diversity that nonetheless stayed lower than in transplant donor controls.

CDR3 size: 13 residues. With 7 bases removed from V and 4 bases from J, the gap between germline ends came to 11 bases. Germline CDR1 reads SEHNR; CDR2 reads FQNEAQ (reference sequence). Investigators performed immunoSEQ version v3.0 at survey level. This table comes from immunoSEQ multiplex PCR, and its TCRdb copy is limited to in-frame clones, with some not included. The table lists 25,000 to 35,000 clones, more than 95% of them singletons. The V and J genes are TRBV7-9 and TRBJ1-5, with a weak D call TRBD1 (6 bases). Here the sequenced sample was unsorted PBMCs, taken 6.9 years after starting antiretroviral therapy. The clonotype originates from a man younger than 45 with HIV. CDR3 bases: TGTGCCAGCACCTGGGGGGCGAATCAGCCCCAGCATTTT. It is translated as CASTWGANQPQHF.